The 3 T cell receptor beta chains listed next were all sequenced from one sample in a study of T cell responses to AZD1222 COVID-19 vaccine. Some clones are missing from TCRdb's copy, which holds only in-frame ones; the method was immunoSEQ multiplex PCR. This sample has approximately 170,000 clones, with about 90% found just once. The sample was peripheral blood, taken 28 days after the second AZD1222 dose. Receptors originate from an adult who received the AZD1222 COVID-19 vaccine.

The chain uses TRBV9 and TRBJ2-3; 10 bases align to TRBD2. The J segment lost 2 bases and the V segment lost 1 base, leaving 7 bases of the junction unmatched. The germline CDR1 and CDR2 sequences are SGDLS and YYNGEE. The CDR3 loop spans 17 amino acids. Written as DNA, the CDR3 is TGTGCCAGCAGCGTAAGTGCCGGGACTAGCGTCACAGATACGCAGTATTTT. Amino acid sequence: CASSVSAGTSVTDTQYF.

The chain couples TRBV27 to TRBJ1-5; no reliable D call. Germline V gives CDR1 MNHEY, CDR2 SMNVEV (reference sequence). This CDR3 comprises 12 residues. The ends were cut back, 3 bases at V and 4 bases at J, with 4 bases in the middle. Here the CDR3 reads CASSFINQPQHF. In DNA, the CDR3 is TGTGCCAGCAGTTTTATAAATCAGCCCCAGCATTTT.

This clone was picked up one time. The genes are TRBV6-5 and TRBJ1-1; D is ambiguous. V lost 0 bases and J 1 base, leaving 6 bases between the germline ends. Germline assignment: CDR1 MNHEY and CDR2 SVGAGI. This CDR3 is 14 amino acids long. CDR3 in DNA: TGTGCCAGCAGTTACTCCCACACGAACACTGAAGCTTTCTTT. This sequence encodes CASSYSHTNTEAFF.